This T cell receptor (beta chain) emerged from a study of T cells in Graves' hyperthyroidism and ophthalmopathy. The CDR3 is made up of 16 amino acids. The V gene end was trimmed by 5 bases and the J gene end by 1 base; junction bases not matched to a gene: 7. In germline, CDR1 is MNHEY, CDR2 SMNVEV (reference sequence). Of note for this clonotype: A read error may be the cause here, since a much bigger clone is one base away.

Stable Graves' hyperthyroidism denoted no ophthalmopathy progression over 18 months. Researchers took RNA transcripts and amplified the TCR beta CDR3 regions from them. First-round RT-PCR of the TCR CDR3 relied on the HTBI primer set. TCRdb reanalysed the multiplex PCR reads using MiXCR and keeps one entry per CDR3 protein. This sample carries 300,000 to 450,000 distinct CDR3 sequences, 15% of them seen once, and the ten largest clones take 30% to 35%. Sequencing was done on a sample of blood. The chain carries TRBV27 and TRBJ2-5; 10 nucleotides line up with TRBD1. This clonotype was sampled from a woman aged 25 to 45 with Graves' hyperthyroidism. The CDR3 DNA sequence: TGTGCCAGCAGTCCTCGGGGACAGGGGTGCCAAGAGACCCAGTACTTC. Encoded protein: CASSPRGQGCQETQYF.